This T cell receptor beta chain was captured in a study of beta chain features in type 1 diabetes. Study-level information: Similarity in age, gender and cell yields was seen between patients and healthy donors. Over all samples combined, some 110 million sorted cells were examined.

On this clone: The antigen remains unidentified.

Investigators reverse transcribed all isolated RNA, so they sequenced expressed TCRB transcripts. Sequencing used immunoSEQ multiplex PCR; TCRdb keeps in-frame clones, though not all of them. This sample has some 640,000 clones, with over 12% found just once. Via the markers CD45RO/CCR7/CD25/CD127/CD95/CD27, stem cell-like memory, regulatory, central memory and naive CD4+ cells were sorted. Findings and limits, study-wide: For Type 1 diabetes patients, all four CD4+ subsets carried TCRB CDR3s that were moderately but significantly shorter.

The source of this sequence is a young man with type 1 diabetes. Source material: naive CD4+ T cells from blood.

The CDR3 sequence is CASRPRQGRADTQYF. The CDR3 DNA reads as TGTGCCAGCAGACCAAGACAGGGAAGAGCAGATACGCAGTATTTT. The V and J genes are TRBV6-5 and TRBJ2-3; TRBD1 matches at 7 bases. The length of the CDR3 is 15 residues. From germline, CDR1 is MNHEY and CDR2 SVGAGI. V trimming: 6 bases; J trimming: 4 bases; junction bases outside the gene matches: 10.